Presented here are 19 T cell receptor beta chains from one specimen sequenced in a study of T cells in Graves' hyperthyroidism and ophthalmopathy. RNA transcripts were the template for amplifying TCR beta CDR3 regions. First-round RT-PCR with HTBI primers amplified the TCR CDR3 region. TCRdb re-called the multiplex PCR reads with MiXCR, one entry per CDR3 protein. Seen here are about 280,000 distinct CDR3 sequences, 25% to 30% observed once, and the top ten hold approximately 25%. Sequencing input: blood. All receptors derive from a middle-aged man with Graves' hyperthyroidism that later progressed to Graves' ophthalmopathy.

The chain has TRBV18 and TRBJ2-4, with D uncertain. Germline lookup yields CDR1 KGHSH and CDR2 LQKENI. The CDR3 spans 12 residues. V lost 1 base and J 15 bases, leaving 13 bases between the germline ends. CDR3 loop: CASSPRAGTRYF. CDR3 sequence (DNA): TGTGCCAGCTCACCACGGGCAGGAACAAGGTACTTC.

There are a few counts of this clonotype. V gene TRBV19 combines with J gene TRBJ2-7; possibly TRBD2 for D (5 bases). Per the germline V gene, CDR1 is LNHDA and CDR2 is SQIVND (reference sequence). The CDR3 extends over 14 amino acids. V lost 4 bases and J lost 0, with 10 bases in between. In nucleotides, the CDR3 is TGTGCCAGTAGTAGACCGGGATTCTCCTACGAGCAGTACTTC. This translates into CASSRPGFSYEQYF.

This clonotype was counted many times. The chain links TRBV19 to TRBJ2-2; D remains ambiguous. V lost 0 bases and J 4 bases, leaving 15 bases between the germline ends. Germline V gene data show CDR1 as LNHDA and CDR2 as SQIVND (reference sequence). CDR3 length: 17 amino acids. The CDR3 bases are TGTGCCAGTAGTATAGATCTATTATCTCGGGTCACCGGGGAGCTGTTTTTT. Translation gives CASSIDLLSRVTGELFF.

This chain uses TRBV30 with TRBJ1-1; D might be TRBD1 (5 bases). The CDR3 consists of 13 residues. Per the germline V gene, CDR1 is GTSNPN and CDR2 is SVGIG (reference sequence). V was shortened by 3 bases and J by 4 bases, with 12 bases between the two germline ends. CDR3 bases: TGTGCCTGGAGAAGGAATGGGGGCACTGAAGCTTTCTTT. Protein product: CAWRRNGGTEAFF.

Many counts were recorded for this clonotype. This chain links TRBV6-1 with TRBJ2-7; no clear D. The CDR3 has 14 amino acids. The V and J ends lost 3 bases and 3 bases respectively, with 12 bases between them. The germline V gene has CDR1 MNHNS and CDR2 SASEGT. The CDR3 region is CASSDPRFFYEQYF. The CDR3 nucleotides read TGTGCCAGCAGTGATCCCCGGTTTTTCTACGAGCAGTACTTC.

The rearrangement joins TRBV9 to TRBJ2-5, with D possibly matching TRBD2 (5 bases). The CDR3 loop spans 13 amino acids. In germline, CDR1 is SGDLS, CDR2 YYNGEE. Deletions cut 3 bases from V and 4 bases from J, with 10 bases between. CDR3 DNA: TGTGCCAGCAGCGGGCTAAGCGGAGAGACCCAGTACTTC. Translating gives CASSGLSGETQYF.

Many counts were recorded for this clonotype. The chain carries TRBV5-1 and TRBJ2-5; D is tentatively TRBD1 or TRBD2 (6 bases each). The V end was cut by 0 bases, the J end by 5 bases, with 14 bases between. The CDR3 sequence is 15 residues long. The germline CDR1 and CDR2 sequences are SGHRS and YFSETQ. The CDR3 reads CASSLAEGGLETQYF. In DNA form, the CDR3 reads TGCGCCAGCAGCTTGGCCGAGGGGGGCCTGGAGACCCAGTACTTC.

This clonotype has a single count. This chain uses TRBV7-8 with TRBJ1-2, with 7 bases identical to TRBD1. Germline V CDR1 and CDR2: SGHVS, FQNEAQ. This CDR3 has 15 residues. Trimming took 2 bases from V and 4 from J; bases not matched to a gene: 7. CDR3 nucleotide sequence: TGTGCCAGCAGCTTACCATCGGCAGGGGGCTATGGCTACACCTTC. Amino acid sequence: CASSLPSAGGYGYTF.

This clonotype was picked up many times. The J gene is TRBJ2-7, the V gene TRBV11-1; 7 nucleotides agree with TRBD1. After removal of 5 bases from V and 3 bases from J, the junction contained 13 bases not matched to a gene. Germline V CDR1 and CDR2: SGHAT, FQDESV (reference sequence). The CDR3 runs 16 residues. The CDR3 region has the DNA TGTGCCAGCAGCACCCCCTGGACAGGTCGGTTCTACGAGCAGTACTTC. It specifies CASSTPWTGRFYEQYF.

This clonotype has a count of ten or more. The chain uses TRBV5-1 and TRBJ2-7; D is possibly TRBD1 (6 bases). In germline, CDR1 is SGHRS, CDR2 YFSETQ. Deletions cut 0 bases from V and 2 bases from J, with 9 bases between. The CDR3 has 14 residues. The CDR3 is CASSLVGQTYEQYF. The CDR3 bases are TGCGCCAGCAGCTTGGTCGGACAGACCTACGAGCAGTACTTC.

Ten or more counts support this clonotype. The chain recombines TRBV7-9 with TRBJ1-1; D not certain. The CDR3 is made up of 10 amino acids. The V and J ends lost 2 bases and 12 bases respectively, with 7 bases between them. Germline CDR1 reads SEHNR; CDR2 reads FQNEAQ (reference sequence). The CDR3 DNA reads as TGTGCCAGCAGCTTACTGGAATCTTTCTTT. Translation: CASSLLESFF.

This clonotype has ten or more counts. The chain joins TRBV11-1 to TRBJ2-7; possibly TRBD2 for D (5 bases). This CDR3 region has 16 residues. Germline V CDR1 and CDR2: SGHAT, FQDESV (reference sequence). Trimming took 5 bases from V and 0 from J, leaving 17 bases between them. The CDR3 bases are TGTGCCAGCAGCCTCGACGGACTTAGGAGCTCCTACGAGCAGTACTTC. Protein sequence: CASSLDGLRSSYEQYF.

This clonotype was seen ten or more times. A much larger clone lies one base from this, so it may be a read error. The chain employs TRBV10-3 and TRBJ1-2, with no clear D. This CDR3 contains 12 residues. In germline, CDR1 is ENHRY, CDR2 SYGVKD. V was shortened by 10 bases and J by 4 bases, with 13 bases between the two germline ends. CDR3 loop: CATIRPGYGYTF. The CDR3 nucleotides read TGTGCCACCATCCGGCCTGGCTATGGCTACACCTTC.

This clonotype was seen many times. V gene TRBV4-1 combines with J gene TRBJ1-5; 7 nucleotides match TRBD1. Germline loops: CDR1 MGHRA, CDR2 YSYEKL. CDR3 size: 16 residues. Germline trimming cut 4 bases from V and 4 bases from J; bases unmatched to any gene: 10. The CDR3 spells CASSLRAGTENQPQHF. The CDR3 DNA is TGCGCCAGCAGCCTTAGAGCCGGGACAGAGAATCAGCCCCAGCATTTT.

In regard to this clonotype: This clone may be a read error of a much larger clone one base away. The conserved final phenylalanine or tryptophan is absent from the CDR3, which likely points to a read error. The chain uses TRBV6-5 and TRBJ1-1, with a tentative D call TRBD1 (5 bases). V was clipped by 2 bases and J by 4 bases, with 14 bases between them. This CDR3 has 15 amino acids. The germline V gene encodes CDR1 MNHEY and CDR2 SVGAGI. The CDR3 reads CASSYRGHPGTEAFL. CDR3 DNA sequence: TGTGCCAGCAGTTACCGGGGCCACCCGGGCACTGAAGCTTTCCTT.

This clonotype was counted many times. V is TRBV29-1 and J is TRBJ2-7; 12 positions match TRBD2. Germline CDR1 is SQVTM and CDR2 is ANQGSEA. This CDR3 is 15 amino acids long. J gave up 2 bases and V 7 bases, and 9 bases lay outside the gene matches. The CDR3: CSASILAGGPYEQYF. In DNA form, the CDR3 reads TGCAGCGCCTCGATACTAGCGGGAGGTCCCTACGAGCAGTACTTC.

This clonotype was observed many times. V gene TRBV12-5 combines with J gene TRBJ2-7, with D perhaps TRBD1 or TRBD2 (5 bases each). CDR1 is LGHNT and CDR2 is FRNRAP in the germline V gene. V lost 1 base to trimming and J lost 2 bases, with 15 bases between them. The CDR3 runs 16 residues. This chain's CDR3 is CASGLALLRDPYEQYF. The CDR3 nucleotides are TGTGCTAGTGGTTTGGCGCTCCTCAGGGACCCCTACGAGCAGTACTTC.

The chain couples TRBV11-2 to TRBJ2-5, with D tentatively TRBD2 (6 bases). With 5 bases removed from V and 5 bases from J, the gap between germline ends came to 18 bases. Germline V CDR1 and CDR2: SGHAT, FQNNGV. The CDR3 length is 15 residues. CDR3 bases: TGTGCCAGCAGCACCTTGCGGGGTCGCTATGAGACCCAGTACTTC. It yields the protein CASSTLRGRYETQYF.

The chain couples TRBV6-1 to TRBJ1-1, with D unclear. Germline V gene data show CDR1 as MNHNS and CDR2 as SASEGT. The CDR3 is made up of 13 amino acids. V was cut by 6 bases and J by 4 bases, with 12 bases left in between. DNA for the CDR3: TGTGCCAGCAGGGGGAGTCTAGGCACTGAAGCTTTCTTT. This encodes CASRGSLGTEAFF.